The entry below gives a single T cell receptor beta chain sequence along with its context. Participant ages covered about 18 to 100 years across 25 or so US areas. Recovery among Cohort 3 donors was established by two negative PCRs, clearance, or symptom resolution. The sample belongs to a study of blood T cell repertoires in COVID-19. Authors' data handling: Amplification of reference gene primers was used by the study to estimate nucleated cell counts. Method: immunoSEQ multiplex PCR; TCRdb's copy keeps in-frame clones and lacks some. V and J calls and clone size are copied from that table; D and trimming were computed from the DNA. The table shows around 250,000 clones, with around 86% occurring only once. Germline CDR1 and CDR2: SGHTA and FQGNSA. With V trimmed by 5 bases and J by 6 bases, 8 bases remained unmatched. The CDR3 consists of 14 residues.

Sequencing input: PBMCs or T cells enriched from blood (not recorded which). This clonotype was obtained from a man aged 18 to 30 who had recovered from COVID-19. The chain couples TRBV7-2 to TRBJ2-7; 9 positions agree with TRBD2. The CDR3 region has the DNA TGTGCCAGCAGCCCATCAGCGGGAGGAGGCGAGCAGTACTTC. This sequence encodes CASSPSAGGGEQYF.